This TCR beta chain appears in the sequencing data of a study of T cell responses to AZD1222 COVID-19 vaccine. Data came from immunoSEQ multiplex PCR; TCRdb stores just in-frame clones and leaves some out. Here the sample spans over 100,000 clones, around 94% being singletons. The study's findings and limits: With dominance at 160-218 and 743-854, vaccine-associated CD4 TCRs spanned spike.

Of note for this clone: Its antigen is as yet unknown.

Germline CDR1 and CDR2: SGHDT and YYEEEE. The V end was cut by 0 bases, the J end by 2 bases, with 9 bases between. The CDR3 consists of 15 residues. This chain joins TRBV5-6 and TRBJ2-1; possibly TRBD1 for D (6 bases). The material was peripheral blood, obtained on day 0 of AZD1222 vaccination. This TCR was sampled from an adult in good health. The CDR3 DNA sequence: TGTGCCAGCAGCTTGGGCAGGGGCACCTACAATGAGCAGTTCTTC. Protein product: CASSLGRGTYNEQFF.